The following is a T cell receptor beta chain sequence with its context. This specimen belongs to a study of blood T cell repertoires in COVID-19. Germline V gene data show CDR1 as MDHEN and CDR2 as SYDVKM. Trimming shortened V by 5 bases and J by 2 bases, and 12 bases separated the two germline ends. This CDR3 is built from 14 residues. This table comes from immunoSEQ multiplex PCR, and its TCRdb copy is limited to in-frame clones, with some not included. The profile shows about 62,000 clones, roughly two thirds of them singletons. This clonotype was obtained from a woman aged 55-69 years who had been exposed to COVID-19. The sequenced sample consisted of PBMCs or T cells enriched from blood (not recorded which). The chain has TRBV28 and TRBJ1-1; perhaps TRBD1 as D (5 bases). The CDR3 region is CASSPPDSNTEAFF. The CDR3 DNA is TGTGCCAGCAGTCCCCCCGACAGTAACACTGAAGCTTTCTTT. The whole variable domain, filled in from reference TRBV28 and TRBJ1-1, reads DVKVTQSSRYLVKRTGEKVFLECVQDMDHENMFWYRQDPGLGLRLIYFSYDVKMKEKGDIPEGYSVSREKKERFSLILESASTNQTSMYLCASSPPDSNTEAFFGQGTRLTVV.